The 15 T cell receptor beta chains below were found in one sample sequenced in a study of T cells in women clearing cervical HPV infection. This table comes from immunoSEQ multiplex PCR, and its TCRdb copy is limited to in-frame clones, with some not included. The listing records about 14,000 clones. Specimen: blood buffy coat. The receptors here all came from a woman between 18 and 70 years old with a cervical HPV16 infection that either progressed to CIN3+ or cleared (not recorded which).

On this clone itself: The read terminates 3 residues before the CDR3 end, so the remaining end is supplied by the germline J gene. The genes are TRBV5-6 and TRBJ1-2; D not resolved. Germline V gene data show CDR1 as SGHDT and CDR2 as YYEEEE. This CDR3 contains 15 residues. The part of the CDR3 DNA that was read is TGTGCCAGCAGCTCTCCCGGAAATAGCTACTACGAC. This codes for CASSSPGNSYYD. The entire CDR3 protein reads CASSSPGNSYYDYTF.

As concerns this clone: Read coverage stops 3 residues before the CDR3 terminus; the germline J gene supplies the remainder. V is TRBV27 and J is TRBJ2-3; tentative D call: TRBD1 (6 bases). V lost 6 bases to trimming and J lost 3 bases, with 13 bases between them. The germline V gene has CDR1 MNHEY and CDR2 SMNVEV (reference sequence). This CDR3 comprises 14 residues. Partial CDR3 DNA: TGTGCCAGCAGGCCCAGGGGACGAACAGATACG. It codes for CASRPRGRTDT. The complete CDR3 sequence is CASRPRGRTDTQYF.

CDR3 bases read: TGTGCCAGCAGTGATCCCCATGGAGACTCAGAGCTGGTCGATACG. This translates into CASSDPHGDSELVDT. The full CDR3 reads CASSDPHGDSELVDTQYF. The chain couples TRBV2 to TRBJ2-3; D is undetermined. The read finishes 3 residues shy of the CDR3 end, and the germline J gene is used to complete it. Trimming took off 3 bases at V and 6 bases at J, with 25 bases between the two ends. CDR3 size: 18 residues. CDR1 is SNHLY, CDR2 FYNNEI, per germline.

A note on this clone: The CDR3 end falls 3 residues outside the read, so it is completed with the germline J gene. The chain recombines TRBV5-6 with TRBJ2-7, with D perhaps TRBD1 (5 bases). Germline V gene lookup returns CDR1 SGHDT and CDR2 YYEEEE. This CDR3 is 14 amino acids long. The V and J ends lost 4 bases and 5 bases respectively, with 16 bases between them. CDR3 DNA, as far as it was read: TGTGCCAGCAGCCGACTTGGCCAGGGCGACGAG. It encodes CASSRLGQGDE. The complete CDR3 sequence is CASSRLGQGDEQYF.

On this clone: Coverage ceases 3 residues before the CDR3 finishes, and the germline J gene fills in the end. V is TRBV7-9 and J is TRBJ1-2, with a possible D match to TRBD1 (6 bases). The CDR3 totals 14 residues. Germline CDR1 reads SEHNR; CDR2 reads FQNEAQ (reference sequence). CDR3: CASTPPGQIYDYTF. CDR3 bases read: TGTGCCAGCACCCCACCGGGACAAATCTACGAC.

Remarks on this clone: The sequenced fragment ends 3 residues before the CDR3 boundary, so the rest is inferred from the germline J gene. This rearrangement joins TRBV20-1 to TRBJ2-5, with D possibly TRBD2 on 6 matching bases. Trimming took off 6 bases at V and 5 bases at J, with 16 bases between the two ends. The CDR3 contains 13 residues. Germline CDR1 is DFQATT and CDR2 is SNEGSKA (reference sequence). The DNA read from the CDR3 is TGCAGTGCCCCCGTTAGCGGTTTGGAGACC. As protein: CSAPVSGLET. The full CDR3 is CSAPVSGLETQYF.

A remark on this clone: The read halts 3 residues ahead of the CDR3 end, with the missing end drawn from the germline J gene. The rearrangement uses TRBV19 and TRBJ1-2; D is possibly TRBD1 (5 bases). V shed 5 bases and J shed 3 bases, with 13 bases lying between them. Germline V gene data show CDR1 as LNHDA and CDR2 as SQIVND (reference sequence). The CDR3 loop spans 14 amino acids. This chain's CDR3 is CASSSIPGDYGYTF. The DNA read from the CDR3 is TGTGCCAGTAGTTCCATCCCGGGGGACTATGGC.

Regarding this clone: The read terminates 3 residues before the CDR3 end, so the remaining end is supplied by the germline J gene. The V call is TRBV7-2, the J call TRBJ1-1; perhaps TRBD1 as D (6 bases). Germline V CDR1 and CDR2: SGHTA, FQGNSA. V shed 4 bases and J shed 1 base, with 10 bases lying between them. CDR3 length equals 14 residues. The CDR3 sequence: CASSWGGSNTEAFF. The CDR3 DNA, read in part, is TGTGCCAGCAGCTGGGGGGGCTCGAACACTGAA.

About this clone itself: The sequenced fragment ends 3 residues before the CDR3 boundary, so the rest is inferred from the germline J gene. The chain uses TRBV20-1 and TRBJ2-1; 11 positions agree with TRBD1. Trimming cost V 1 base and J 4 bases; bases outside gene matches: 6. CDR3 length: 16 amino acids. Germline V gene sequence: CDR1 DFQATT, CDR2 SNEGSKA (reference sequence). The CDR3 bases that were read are TGCAGTGCTAGAGGCCAGGGACAGGGGGGGTACAATGAG. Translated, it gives CSARGQGQGGYNE. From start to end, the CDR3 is CSARGQGQGGYNEQFF.

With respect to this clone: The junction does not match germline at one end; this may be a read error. CDR3 bases read: TGCGCCAGCAGCCAAGAGAGGACAGGGTTTTTCTAC. Encoded protein: CASSQERTGFFY. The CDR3 reads in full as CASSQERTGFFYAFF. This chain uses TRBV4-2 with TRBJ1-1; 8 positions match TRBD1. The CDR3 end lies 3 residues beyond the end of the read and is filled in from the germline J gene. The CDR3 has 15 amino acids. Looked up from germline, CDR1 is LGHNA and CDR2 is YNFKEQ.

The CDR3 sequence: CASSLRQGVETQYF. CDR3 DNA, as far as it was read: TGTGCCAGCAGCTTAAGGCAGGGTGTGGAGACC. The chain is built from TRBV7-6 and TRBJ2-5; perhaps TRBD1 as D (5 bases). The read gets to within 3 residues of the CDR3 end, and the germline J gene fills in the rest. This CDR3 is 14 amino acids long. The germline V gene encodes CDR1 SGHVS and CDR2 FNYEAQ. The ends were cut back, 2 bases at V and 5 bases at J, with 12 bases in the middle. Drawing the rest from reference TRBV7-6 and TRBJ2-5, the complete variable domain is GAGVSQSPRYKVTKRGQDVALRCDPISGHVSLYWYRQALGQGPEFLTYFNYEAQQDKSGLPNDRFSAERPEGSISTLTIQRTEQRDSAMYRCASSLRQGVETQYFGPGTRLLVL.

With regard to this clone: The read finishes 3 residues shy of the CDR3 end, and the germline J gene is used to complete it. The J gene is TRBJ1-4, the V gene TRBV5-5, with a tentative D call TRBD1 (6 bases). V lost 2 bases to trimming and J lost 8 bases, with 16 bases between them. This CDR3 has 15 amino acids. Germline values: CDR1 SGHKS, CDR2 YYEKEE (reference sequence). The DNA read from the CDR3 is TGTGCCAGCAGCTTTGGCTTGGGGGCAGAAGAAAAA. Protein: CASSFGLGAEEK. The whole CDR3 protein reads CASSFGLGAEEKLFF. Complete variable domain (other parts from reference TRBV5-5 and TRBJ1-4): DAGVTQSPTHLIKTRGQQVTLRCSPISGHKSVSWYQQVLGQGPQFIFQYYEKEERGRGNFPDRFSARQFPNYSSELNVNALLLGDSALYLCASSFGLGAEEKLFFGSGTQLSVL.

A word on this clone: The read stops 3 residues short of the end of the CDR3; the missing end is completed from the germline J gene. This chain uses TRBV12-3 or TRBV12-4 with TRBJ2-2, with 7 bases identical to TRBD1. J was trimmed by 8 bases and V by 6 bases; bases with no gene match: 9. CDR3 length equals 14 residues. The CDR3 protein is CASRTYRGIGELFF. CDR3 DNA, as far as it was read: TGTGCCAGCAGGACCTACAGGGGAATAGGGGAG.

CDR3 residues: CASSSGGASYEQYF. The DNA read from the CDR3 is TGCGCCAGCAGCTCCGGCGGGGCCTCCTACGAG. This chain joins TRBV5-1 and TRBJ2-7, with a possible D match to TRBD2 (6 bases). Read sequence stops 3 residues before the CDR3 end, and the germline J gene provides the missing end. The germline V gene encodes CDR1 SGHRS and CDR2 YFSETQ. The CDR3 has 14 residues. Trimming shortened V by 3 bases and J by 0 bases, and 10 bases separated the two germline ends.

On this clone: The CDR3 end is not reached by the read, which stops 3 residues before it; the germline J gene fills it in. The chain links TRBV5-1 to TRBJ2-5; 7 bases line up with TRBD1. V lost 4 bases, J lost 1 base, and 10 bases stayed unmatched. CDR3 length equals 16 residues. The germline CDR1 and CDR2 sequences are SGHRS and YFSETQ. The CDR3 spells CASSKPDRDSQETQYF. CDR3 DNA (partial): TGCGCCAGCAGCAAACCAGATCGGGACAGCCAAGAGACC.